This entry lists 4 T cell receptor beta chains sequenced from one sample in a study of cytotoxic CD8 clonotypes in ibrutinib-treated CLL. The data were produced by immunoSEQ multiplex PCR, yet TCRdb's version contains in-frame clones alone and is incomplete. Found here are 40,000 to 55,000 clones, over 80% of them singletons; the top ten hold about a fifth. The material was PBMCs, obtained after 24 months of ibrutinib treatment. The receptors shown here come from a human donor with chronic lymphocytic leukemia.

The V and J genes are TRBV27 and TRBJ2-7; possible D gene TRBD1, 5 bases. Germline assignment: CDR1 MNHEY and CDR2 SMNVEV (reference sequence). CDR3 length: 16 amino acids. V was shortened by 2 bases and J by 6 bases, with 20 bases between the two germline ends. The CDR3, as DNA: TGTGCCAGCAGTTTAGGGGCACAGGTAGGGGTACGCGAGCAGTACTTC. Protein sequence: CASSLGAQVGVREQYF.

The chain uses TRBV5-1 and TRBJ2-1, with D perhaps given as TRBD1 or TRBD2 (5 bases each). Germline lookup yields CDR1 SGHRS and CDR2 YFSETQ. This CDR3 spans 14 amino acids. V gave up 1 base and J gave up 4 bases, with 9 bases separating them. CDR3 bases: TGCGCCAGCAGCTTGACAGGCGGGTACAATGAGCAGTTCTTC. Translated, it gives CASSLTGGYNEQFF.

The rearrangement joins TRBV14 to TRBJ1-1, with D possibly TRBD1 on 5 matching bases. The V end lost 0 bases, the J end lost 7 bases, and 12 bases lay between the germline ends. The germline V gene encodes CDR1 SGHDN and CDR2 FVKESK. The length of the CDR3 is 14 residues. CDR3 region: CASSQEARGSEAFF. CDR3 DNA sequence: TGTGCCAGCAGCCAAGAGGCCCGGGGGAGTGAAGCTTTCTTT.

The table lists this clone with a count of one. This chain uses TRBV5-1 with TRBJ2-3; TRBD1 aligns across 9 bases. Unmatched junction bases numbered 9, after V lost 0 bases and J lost 4 bases. The CDR3 totals 17 residues. Germline CDR1 reads SGHRS; CDR2 reads YFSETQ. The DNA for the CDR3 is TGCGCCAGCAGCTTGGACCCTACAGGGGGCGGCGCAGATACGCAGTATTTT. It is translated as CASSLDPTGGGADTQYF.